Listed below are T cell receptor beta chains from one sample, sequenced in a study of PD-1 blockade in classical Hodgkin lymphoma. Only in-frame clones appear in the TCRdb table, and some are missing; sequencing was by immunoSEQ multiplex PCR. The sample carries 55,000 to 65,000 clones, 80% to 90% recorded once. The source was peripheral blood mononuclear cells (PBMCs), collected at baseline. The receptors here all came from a human donor with classical Hodgkin lymphoma. Both conserved end residues are part of each CDR3. The D gene is left open where the match is weak. Clone size is shown for a subset of rows, as once, few, many or a class of expanded clone.

v_gene	abundance	j_gene	d_gene	CDR3nt	CDR3aa
TRBV4-1	NA	TRBJ1-6	NA	TGCGCCAGCAGCCAAGATGACACCTCCAGTCCACCCCTCCACTTT	CASSQDDTSSPPLHF
TRBV6-6	NA	TRBJ1-1	TRBD1	TGTGCCAGCAGAAAACCGGGACAGCCTTCAAGGACTGAAGCTTTCTTT	CASRKPGQPSRTEAFF
TRBV7-6	NA	TRBJ1-2	NA	TGTGCCAGCAGCCCTGTAGGAGCTAACTATGGCTACACCTTC	CASSPVGANYGYTF
TRBV18	once	TRBJ2-2	NA	TGTGCCAGCTCACCATTGAACGGGATCACCGGGGAGCTGTTTTTT	CASSPLNGITGELFF
TRBV29-1	NA	TRBJ1-1	NA	TGCAGCGCCAGCCTCTTGGGTGAAGCTTTCTTT	CSASLLGEAFF
TRBV29-1	NA	TRBJ1-5	TRBD1	TGCAGCGTGGCCGGGACAGATCCAAATCAGCCCCAGCATTTT	CSVAGTDPNQPQHF
TRBV15	NA	TRBJ2-1	TRBD2	TGTGCCACCGTGGAAGCGGGGGGCTCCTACAATGAGCAGTTCTTC	CATVEAGGSYNEQFF
TRBV6-5	NA	TRBJ2-3	TRBD2	TGTGCCAGCAGCCCACTAGCGGGGGGAAGAGATACGCAGTATTTT	CASSPLAGGRDTQYF
TRBV19	NA	TRBJ2-7	TRBD2	TGTGCCAGTAGTATCGTAGCGGGACACGAAACCTACGAGCAGTACTTC	CASSIVAGHETYEQYF
TRBV30	NA	TRBJ1-4	NA	TGTGCCTGGAGCCCGACGGTAAATGAAAAACTGTTTTTT	CAWSPTVNEKLFF
TRBV6-1	NA	TRBJ1-1	NA	TGTGCCAGCAGTGAAGGTGGCTTCATGAACACTGAAGCTTTCTTT	CASSEGGFMNTEAFF
TRBV27	NA	TRBJ2-3	TRBD1	TGTGCCAGCAGCCCCGTGGACAGGGACACAGATACGCAGTATTTT	CASSPVDRDTDTQYF
TRBV18	NA	TRBJ2-7	NA	TGTGCCAGCTCACCACTGTCAGGGATAATGGACGAGCAGTACTTC	CASSPLSGIMDEQYF
TRBV7-6	NA	TRBJ1-2	NA	TGTGCCAGCAGCTTAGGGGCAGTTTATGGCTACACCTTC	CASSLGAVYGYTF
TRBV7-9	once	TRBJ1-1	TRBD1	TGTGCCAGCAGCCCCAGGGGGACCTACACTGAAGCTTTCTTT	CASSPRGTYTEAFF
TRBV4-1	medium-sized	TRBJ1-3	NA	TGCGCCAGCAGCCAAGAAGTTGTAGGATCTGGAAACACCATATATTTT	CASSQEVVGSGNTIYF
TRBV5-5	NA	TRBJ1-2	NA	TGTGCCAGCAGCTTGGGCAGTCCATATGGCTACACCTTC	CASSLGSPYGYTF
TRBV5-1	NA	TRBJ2-3	TRBD2	TGCGCCAGCAGCGGGACTAGCGGGGAGACAGATACGCAGTATTTT	CASSGTSGETDTQYF
TRBV19	NA	TRBJ1-5	TRBD1	TGTGCCAGTAGCACCACAGGGGTCGCCAATCAGCCCCAGCATTTT	CASSTTGVANQPQHF
TRBV28	NA	TRBJ2-7	NA	TGTGCCAGCAGTCCCCCCGCTCTTGGGACTCTCGAGCAGTACTTC	CASSPPALGTLEQYF
TRBV28	NA	TRBJ1-6	NA	TGTGCCAGCAGTGCCATACCCGGTAGCGCTTCACCCCTCCACTTT	CASSAIPGSASPLHF
TRBV5-4	NA	TRBJ2-4	NA	TGTGCCCCCCCCCGTTTACAGCCCACCCTAGCCAAAAACATTCAGTACTTC	CAPPRLQPTLAKNIQYF
TRBV6-1	NA	TRBJ2-3	TRBD1	TGTGCCGGGGCCGGGACAGGGGGCGCAGATACGCAGTATTTT	CAGAGTGGADTQYF
TRBV7-3	NA	TRBJ2-4	NA	TGTGCCAGCAGCTTACACACTGGGGGAGTTCAGTACTTC	CASSLHTGGVQYF
TRBV14	NA	TRBJ1-3	NA	TGTGCCAGCAGCCGCAGAGCCTTCTCTGGAAACACCATATATTTT	CASSRRAFSGNTIYF
TRBV6-6	NA	TRBJ2-1	NA	TGTGCCAGCAGGTACCCACTAGTCCCGAGCGATGAGCAGTTCTTC	CASRYPLVPSDEQFF
TRBV27	NA	TRBJ1-6	NA	TGTGCCAGCAGTACCCAAGGGTTAATCACCCTCCACTTT	CASSTQGLITLHF
TRBV6-1	NA	TRBJ2-7	NA	TGTGCCAGCAGTGATTACGAGCAGTACTTC	CASSDYEQYF
TRBV6-5	NA	TRBJ1-3	NA	TGTGCCAGCAGTTACTCCAATGCGGCTGGAAACACCATATATTTT	CASSYSNAAGNTIYF
TRBV13	NA	TRBJ2-3	NA	TGTGCCAGCAGCCTTGTCGGTGGCCTGGGTCTGACAGATACGCAGTATTTT	CASSLVGGLGLTDTQYF
TRBV30	NA	TRBJ2-2	TRBD1	TGTGCCGGGATAGGGGGCCAGAACACCGGGGAGCTGTTTTTT	CAGIGGQNTGELFF
TRBV28	NA	TRBJ1-6	NA	TGTGCCAGCAGTCCTTCCACGGGGACTAATTCACCCCTCCACTTT	CASSPSTGTNSPLHF
TRBV18	NA	TRBJ1-1	NA	TGTGCCAGCTCGCGGCCTCTGACTGAAGCTTTCTTT	CASSRPLTEAFF
TRBV5-4	NA	TRBJ1-1	TRBD1	TGTGCCAGCAGCTTCCGGGACAGAAACACTGAAGCTTTCTTT	CASSFRDRNTEAFF
TRBV5-1	NA	TRBJ2-1	NA	TGCGCCAGCAGTCTACCGGGACTCCTCTACAATGAGCAGTTCTTC	CASSLPGLLYNEQFF
TRBV4-2	NA	TRBJ2-1	NA	TGTGCCAGCAGCCAAGATGAGGAGGTTAATGAGCAGTTCTTC	CASSQDEEVNEQFF
TRBV18	once	TRBJ2-5	NA	TGTGCCAGCTCACCACAGGGGAAAGAGACCCAGTACTTC	CASSPQGKETQYF
TRBV5-6	NA	TRBJ2-5	TRBD1	TGTGCCAGCAAGTTCAGGGGGCGAGTCGAGACCCAGTACTTC	CASKFRGRVETQYF
TRBV30	NA	TRBJ1-6	NA	TGTGCCTGGAGCCAGTATGGGTCGTTTATTAATTCACCCCTCCACTTT	CAWSQYGSFINSPLHF
TRBV6-1	NA	TRBJ2-3	TRBD1	TGTGCCAGCTTACCAGGGGGAGATTCCGATACGCAGTATTTT	CASLPGGDSDTQYF
TRBV10-3	NA	TRBJ2-1	NA	TGTGCCATCAGTGCCCCAGGGGGGGCCAATGAGCAGTTCTTC	CAISAPGGANEQFF
TRBV2	NA	TRBJ2-5	NA	TGTGCCAGCAGTCTCTTGAAAACGCAAGAGACCCAGTACTTC	CASSLLKTQETQYF
TRBV13	NA	TRBJ1-5	TRBD1	TGTGCCAGCAGCTTTCCCCGGACAGGGGGCAATTATAGCAATCAGCCCCAGCATTTT	CASSFPRTGGNYSNQPQHF
TRBV29-1	NA	TRBJ2-7	NA	TGCAGCGCCTCGTGGTGGGAAGTACAGGAGCAGTACTTC	CSASWWEVQEQYF
TRBV19	NA	TRBJ1-4	NA	TGTGCCAGTAGTGAACAGGGTGCCGAAAAACTGTTTTTT	CASSEQGAEKLFF
TRBV6-5	NA	TRBJ2-7	NA	TGTGCCAGCAAACGAAATAACTACGAGCAGTACTTC	CASKRNNYEQYF
TRBV6-5	NA	TRBJ1-2	NA	TGTGCCAGCAGTTTCGGGGACGGCTACACCTTC	CASSFGDGYTF